This T cell receptor (beta chain) was profiled in a study of shared clonotypes between healthy human individuals. CD8 cells classed as naive were CD45RO-negative and positively selected for CCR7, excluding terminally differentiated effector memory CD45RA+ cells. In its sample, this clone was seen once. The sample carries other DNA sequences with the same CDR3. Germline assignment: CDR1 MNHNY and CDR2 SVGAGI (reference sequence). The V gene lost 0 bases and the J gene lost 2 bases, with 2 bases spanning the gap. The CDR3 contains 12 residues. Approximately 210 ng DNA, 25,000 to 35,000 T cell genomes, went into each sorted-subset replicate PCR. Measured with immunoSEQ multiplex PCR; TCRdb has only the in-frame clones, and not every one. In the table there are about 590,000 clones, roughly 96% of which are singletons.

The TCR originated in a woman in her 30s in good health. The material sequenced was naive CD8+ T cells sorted from blood. V is TRBV6-6 and J is TRBJ2-7; unclear D gene. The CDR3 here is CASSYSPYEQYF. The CDR3 nucleotides are TGTGCCAGCAGTTACTCCCCCTACGAGCAGTACTTC.